The 24 T cell receptor beta chains below come from one sample, sequenced in a study of radiotherapy plus CTLA-4 blockade in lung cancer. Some clones are missing from TCRdb's copy, which holds only in-frame ones; the method was immunoSEQ multiplex PCR. The data hold about 38,000 clones, with over 70% observed a single time. Sample: peripheral blood, taken from a patient treated with radiotherapy plus ipilimumab. The receptors derive from a human donor with non-small cell lung cancer who had stable disease on radiotherapy plus ipilimumab.

V is TRBV5-1 and J is TRBJ2-7; a possible D gene is TRBD1 (7 bases). The V end lost 1 base, the J end lost 9 bases, and 14 bases lay between the germline ends. Germline V gene lookup returns CDR1 SGHRS and CDR2 YFSETQ. This CDR3 is built from 13 residues. Written as DNA, the CDR3 is TGCGCCAGCAGCTTGTCCCAGGGGGGTCGGCAGTACTTC. Translating it yields CASSLSQGGRQYF. The complete variable domain, with remaining parts taken from reference TRBV5-1 and TRBJ2-7, reads KAGVTQTPRYLIKTRGQQVTLSCSPISGHRSVSWYQQTPGQGLQFLFEYFSETQRNKGNFPGRFSGRQFSNSRSEMNVSTLELGDSALYLCASSLSQGGRQYFGPGTRLTVT.

V and J are TRBV10-1 and TRBJ2-6; D unresolved. V was cut by 0 bases and J by 0 bases, with 3 bases left in between. The CDR3 is 15 residues long. CDR1 and CDR2 (germline): WNHNN, SYGVQD (reference sequence). CDR3 sequence (DNA): TGCGCCAGCAGTGAGTCGGGCTCTGGGGCCAACGTCCTGACTTTC. Protein: CASSESGSGANVLTF.

The chain carries TRBV6-1 and TRBJ1-6; the D is unclear. Germline loops: CDR1 MNHNS, CDR2 SASEGT. Trimming left V 2 bases short and J 5 bases short, with 10 bases between. CDR3 length equals 15 residues. The CDR3 region has the DNA TGTGCCAGCAGTGAACGGGGATTCAATAATTCACCCCTCCACTTT. As protein: CASSERGFNNSPLHF.

The CDR3 protein is CASSLGQGGGNQPQHF. CDR3 DNA: TGTGCCAGCAGCTTAGGACAGGGTGGGGGCAATCAGCCCCAGCATTTT. This chain joins TRBV7-6 and TRBJ1-5; TRBD1 agrees at 7 bases. The V and J ends lost 1 base and 2 bases, in that order; junction bases with no gene match: 5. This CDR3 has 16 residues. The germline CDR1 and CDR2 sequences are SGHVS and FNYEAQ.

CDR3 sequence (DNA): TGTGCCAGCAGCGCCCTTGGTGCGGCTGAAGCTTTCTTT. Its protein product is CASSALGAAEAFF. This rearrangement joins TRBV9 to TRBJ1-1; D gene uncertain. Trimming took 3 bases from V and 6 from J, leaving 12 bases between them. CDR1 is SGDLS, CDR2 YYNGEE, per germline. This CDR3 is built from 13 residues.

The chain recombines TRBV4-3 with TRBJ1-2; TRBD1 matches 8 bases. This CDR3 is 15 amino acids long. J lost 6 bases, V lost 3 bases, and 9 bases had no gene match. Per germline, CDR1 LGHNA and CDR2 YSLEER. The CDR3 reads CASSQTPGQANGYTF. CDR3 bases: TGCGCCAGCAGCCAGACCCCGGGACAGGCGAATGGCTACACCTTC.

The rearrangement links TRBV6-1 to TRBJ2-1; D perhaps matches TRBD1 (6 bases). There are 16 residues in the CDR3. V gave up 4 bases and J gave up 8 bases, with 21 bases separating them. The germline V gene encodes CDR1 MNHNS and CDR2 SASEGT. CDR3 sequence reads: CASSVVGGLFMDEQFF. CDR3 nucleotide sequence: TGTGCCAGCAGTGTGGTAGGGGGTTTGTTTATGGATGAGCAGTTCTTC.

This clone was seen more than once but under ten times. The genes are TRBV10-2 and TRBJ1-1; D remains ambiguous. The ends were cut back, 7 bases at V and 6 bases at J, with 18 bases in the middle. Germline lookup yields CDR1 WSHSY and CDR2 SAAADI. The CDR3 length is 14 residues. The CDR3 DNA reads as TGCGCCAGCACCGAACACCGGGGTATAGCTGAAGCTTTCTTT. Protein product: CASTEHRGIAEAFF.

This sequence joins TRBV19 and TRBJ2-2; D may be TRBD2 (6 bases). CDR3 length: 15 amino acids. Between the trimmed V and J ends, which lost 5 bases and 3 bases, there was a span of 13 bases. The V gene's germline CDR1 is LNHDA and CDR2 SQIVND (reference sequence). The chain's CDR3 is CASSYRGRDTGELFF. The CDR3 DNA reads TGTGCCAGTAGTTACCGGGGGAGAGACACCGGGGAGCTGTTTTTT.

The V call is TRBV5-1, the J call TRBJ2-1; a weak D match, TRBD1 (5 bases). The V and J ends lost 4 bases and 7 bases respectively, with 21 bases between them. Germline V gives CDR1 SGHRS, CDR2 YFSETQ. The CDR3 spans 16 residues. The chain's CDR3 is CASSPDGHFLLNEQFF. The CDR3 DNA reads as TGCGCCAGCAGCCCAGACGGACACTTCCTATTGAATGAGCAGTTCTTC. The full variable domain, completed using reference TRBV5-1 and TRBJ2-1, is KAGVTQTPRYLIKTRGQQVTLSCSPISGHRSVSWYQQTPGQGLQFLFEYFSETQRNKGNFPGRFSGRQFSNSRSEMNVSTLELGDSALYLCASSPDGHFLLNEQFFGPGTRLTVL.

V and J are TRBV27 and TRBJ1-2; 8 bases match TRBD1. V lost 6 bases and J lost 2; bases outside the gene matches: 2. Germline V CDR1 and CDR2: MNHEY, SMNVEV (reference sequence). CDR3 length: 13 residues. The CDR3 sequence: CASRRQGNYGYTF. CDR3 nucleotide sequence: TGTGCCAGCAGGAGACAGGGGAACTATGGCTACACCTTC.

The rearrangement joins TRBV5-1 to TRBJ1-2; TRBD1 aligns across 9 bases. V shed 4 bases, J shed 8 bases, and the junction held 6 bases outside the gene matches. CDR1 and CDR2 (germline): SGHRS, YFSETQ. CDR3 length equals 13 residues. The CDR3: CASSLRQGGGYTF. CDR3 nucleotide sequence: TGCGCCAGCAGCCTTCGACAGGGGGGCGGCTACACCTTC. Supplemented by reference TRBV5-1 and TRBJ1-2, the full variable domain reads KAGVTQTPRYLIKTRGQQVTLSCSPISGHRSVSWYQQTPGQGLQFLFEYFSETQRNKGNFPGRFSGRQFSNSRSEMNVSTLELGDSALYLCASSLRQGGGYTFGSGTRLTVV.

The V call is TRBV6-1, the J call TRBJ2-7; a weak D match, TRBD2 (5 bases). V gave up 3 bases and J gave up 3 bases, with 9 bases separating them. CDR1 and CDR2 from the germline V gene are MNHNS and SASEGT. CDR3 length: 13 amino acids. CDR3 in DNA: TGTGCCAGCAGTGACAGTGCGGGCTACGAGCAGTACGTC. Translation: CASSDSAGYEQYV.

There are a few counts of this clone. The rearrangement links TRBV27 to TRBJ1-4; no reliable D call. The CDR3 length is 15 residues. Germline CDR1 MNHEY, CDR2 SMNVEV (reference sequence). V was trimmed by 5 bases and J by 0 bases, leaving 10 bases between them. The CDR3 DNA reads TGTGCCAGCAGTATGAGGGAGGCAACTAATGAAAAACTGTTTTTT. This codes for CASSMREATNEKLFF.

This clone was observed a few times. The rearrangement uses TRBV6-6 and TRBJ1-2, with D uncertain. Germline V gives CDR1 MNHNY, CDR2 SVGAGI (reference sequence). The CDR3 has 11 amino acids. Trimming took 7 bases from V and 2 from J, leaving 5 bases between them. CDR3 DNA sequence: TGTGCCAGCATGTGGAACTATGGCTACACCTTC. Protein: CASMWNYGYTF.

The J gene is TRBJ1-1, the V gene TRBV28, with 8 bases identical to TRBD1. J lost 3 bases, V lost 4 bases, and 1 base had no gene match. CDR3 size: 13 residues. Germline CDR1 reads MDHEN; CDR2 reads SYDVKM. Here the CDR3 DNA reads TGTGCCAGCAGTTCGACAGGGGACACTGAAGCTTTCTTT. As protein: CASSSTGDTEAFF.

The chain couples TRBV2 to TRBJ2-1; D not certain. The CDR3 totals 10 residues. Germline V gene lookup returns CDR1 SNHLY and CDR2 FYNNEI. The V end lost 6 bases, the J end lost 6 bases, and 3 bases lay between the germline ends. Written as DNA, the CDR3 is TGTGCCAGCAGGACCAATGAGCAGTTCTTC. It translates to CASRTNEQFF.

The rearrangement uses TRBV6-5 and TRBJ2-3; TRBD1 might be the D (6 bases). The ends were cut back, 2 bases at V and 0 bases at J, with 12 bases in the middle. Looked up from germline, CDR1 is MNHEY and CDR2 is SVGAGI. CDR3 length: 16 residues. The CDR3 DNA reads as TGTGCCAGCAGTTACGCACAGGGTCTTAGCACAGATACGCAGTATTTT. Amino acid sequence: CASSYAQGLSTDTQYF.

The V call is TRBV5-1, the J call TRBJ1-2; 12 bases agree with TRBD1. Germline V lookup: CDR1 SGHRS, CDR2 YFSETQ. The CDR3 spans 14 residues. J gave up 8 bases and V 7 bases, and 9 bases lay outside the gene matches. In nucleotides, the CDR3 is TGCGCCAGCTCGGGACAGGGGGCGACCTTGGGCTACACCTTC. Translation: CASSGQGATLGYTF. The variable domain in full, with the rest retrieved from reference TRBV5-1 and TRBJ1-2, is KAGVTQTPRYLIKTRGQQVTLSCSPISGHRSVSWYQQTPGQGLQFLFEYFSETQRNKGNFPGRFSGRQFSNSRSEMNVSTLELGDSALYLCASSGQGATLGYTFGSGTRLTVV.

This rearrangement joins TRBV6-5 to TRBJ1-2; D ambiguous. V dropped 0 bases and J dropped 4 bases, with 9 bases sitting between them. The length of the CDR3 is 14 residues. CDR1 and CDR2 (germline): MNHEY, SVGAGI. CDR3 in DNA: TGTGCCAGCAGTTACTCGATTGGTATCTATGGCTACACCTTC. Translating it yields CASSYSIGIYGYTF.

The genes are TRBV27 and TRBJ2-7; D could derive from TRBD1 or TRBD2 (5 bases each). Germline V gene sequence: CDR1 MNHEY, CDR2 SMNVEV (reference sequence). Trimming shortened V by 4 bases and J by 4 bases, and 8 bases separated the two germline ends. The CDR3 totals 12 residues. CDR3 coding DNA: TGTGCCAGCAGTTCAGGGAGATACGAGCAGTACTTC. Translated: CASSSGRYEQYF.

This clone is a singleton in its sample. The V gene is TRBV7-7, the J gene TRBJ2-5; TRBD1 matches at 7 bases. CDR3 length: 14 residues. Trimming cost V 2 bases and J 3 bases; bases outside gene matches: 3. The V gene's germline CDR1 is SSHAT and CDR2 FNYEAQ (reference sequence). The CDR3 reads CASSLSTGKETQYF. The CDR3 nucleotides are TGTGCCAGCAGCTTATCGACAGGGAAAGAGACCCAGTACTTC.

The V and J genes are TRBV6-1 and TRBJ1-3, with D perhaps TRBD1 (5 bases). The germline gives CDR1 MNHNS, CDR2 SASEGT. V was cut by 7 bases and J by 3 bases, with 10 bases left in between. This CDR3 has 13 residues. In DNA, the CDR3 is TGTGCCAGCACCAGGACAATTGGAAACACCATATATTTT. Its translation: CASTRTIGNTIYF.

The chain couples TRBV15 to TRBJ2-2; D remains ambiguous. Trimming took 0 bases from V and 6 from J, leaving 11 bases between them. The germline V gene has CDR1 LNHNV and CDR2 YYDKDF (reference sequence). The CDR3 loop spans 15 amino acids. The DNA of the CDR3 is TGTGCCACCAGCAGAGATGGTGTTGCCGCCGGGGAGCTGTTTTTT. This encodes CATSRDGVAAGELFF.